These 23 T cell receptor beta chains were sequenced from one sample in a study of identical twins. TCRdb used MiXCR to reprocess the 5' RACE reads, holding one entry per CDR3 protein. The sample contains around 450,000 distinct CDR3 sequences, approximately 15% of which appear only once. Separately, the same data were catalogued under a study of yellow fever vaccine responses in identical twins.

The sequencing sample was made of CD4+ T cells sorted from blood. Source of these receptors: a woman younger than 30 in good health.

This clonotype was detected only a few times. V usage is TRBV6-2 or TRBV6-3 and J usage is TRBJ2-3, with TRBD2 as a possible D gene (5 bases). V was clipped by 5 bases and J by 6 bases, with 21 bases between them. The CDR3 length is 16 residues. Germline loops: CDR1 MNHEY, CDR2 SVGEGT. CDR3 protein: CASSPLGDLLGDTQYF. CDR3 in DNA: TGTGCCAGCAGTCCCCTGGGAGACCTCCTCGGTGATACGCAGTATTTT.

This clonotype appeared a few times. CDR3 loop: CASSLIQGPRGTGELFF. The CDR3 coding sequence is TGTGCCAGCAGCTTAATACAGGGCCCAAGGGGCACCGGGGAGCTGTTTTTT. V gene TRBV7-3 combines with J gene TRBJ2-2, with D possibly TRBD1 on 6 matching bases. The CDR3 consists of 17 residues. Germline assignment: CDR1 SGHTA and CDR2 FQGTGA. V lost 1 base and J 4 bases, leaving 16 bases between the germline ends.

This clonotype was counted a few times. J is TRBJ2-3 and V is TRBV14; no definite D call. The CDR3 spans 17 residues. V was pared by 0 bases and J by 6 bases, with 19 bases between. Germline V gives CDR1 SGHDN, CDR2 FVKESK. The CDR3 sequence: CASSQDFVQWGRDTQYF. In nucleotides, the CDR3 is TGTGCCAGCAGCCAAGATTTTGTGCAGTGGGGTCGGGATACGCAGTATTTT.

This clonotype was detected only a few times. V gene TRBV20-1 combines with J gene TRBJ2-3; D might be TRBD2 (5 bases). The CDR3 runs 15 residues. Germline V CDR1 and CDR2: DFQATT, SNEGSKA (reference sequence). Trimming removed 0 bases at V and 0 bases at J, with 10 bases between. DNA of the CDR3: TGCAGTGCTAGAGATTTAGCGAGAAGCACAGATACGCAGTATTTT. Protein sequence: CSARDLARSTDTQYF.

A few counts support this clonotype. The CDR3 region has the DNA TGTGCCAGCAGCTTAGTAATAGGTCGGCAGGGGAACACTGAAGCTTTCTTT. Protein sequence: CASSLVIGRQGNTEAFF. This chain joins TRBV7-6 and TRBJ1-1; TRBD1 might be the D (5 bases). Germline V gives CDR1 SGHVS, CDR2 FNYEAQ. The CDR3 extends over 17 amino acids. Trimming cost V 1 base and J 1 base, with 16 bases left between them. Drawing the rest from reference TRBV7-6 and TRBJ1-1, the complete variable domain is GAGVSQSPRYKVTKRGQDVALRCDPISGHVSLYWYRQALGQGPEFLTYFNYEAQQDKSGLPNDRFSAERPEGSISTLTIQRTEQRDSAMYRCASSLVIGRQGNTEAFFGQGTRLTVV.

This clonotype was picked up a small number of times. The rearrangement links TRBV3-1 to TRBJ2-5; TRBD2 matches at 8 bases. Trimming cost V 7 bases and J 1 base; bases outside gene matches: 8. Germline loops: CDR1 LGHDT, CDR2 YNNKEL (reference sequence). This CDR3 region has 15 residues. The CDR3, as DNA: TGTGCCAGCATCACCAGCGGGGGACCCCAAGAGACCCAGTACTTC. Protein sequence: CASITSGGPQETQYF.

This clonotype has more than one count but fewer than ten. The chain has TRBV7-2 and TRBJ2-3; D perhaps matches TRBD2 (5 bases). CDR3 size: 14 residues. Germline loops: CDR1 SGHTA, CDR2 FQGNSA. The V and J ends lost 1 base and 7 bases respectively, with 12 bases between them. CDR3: CASSLGTREYTQYF. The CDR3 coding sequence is TGTGCCAGCAGCTTAGGGACGAGGGAATATACGCAGTATTTT.

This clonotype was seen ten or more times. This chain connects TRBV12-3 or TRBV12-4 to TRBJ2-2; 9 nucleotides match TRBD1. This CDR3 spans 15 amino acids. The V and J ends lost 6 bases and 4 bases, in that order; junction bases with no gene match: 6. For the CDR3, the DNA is TGTGCCAGCAGCCAGACAGGGGGGGGCACCGGGGAGCTGTTTTTT. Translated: CASSQTGGGTGELFF.

The DNA for the CDR3 is TGTGCCAGCAGGGGGACGGGAGGGACCCAGTACTTC. Protein sequence: CASRGTGGTQYF. The V gene is TRBV7-2, the J gene TRBJ2-5, with 7 nucleotides matching TRBD2. The CDR3 extends over 12 amino acids. The germline gives CDR1 SGHTA, CDR2 FQGNSA. V lost 6 bases and J lost 7; bases outside the gene matches: 5. Based on the CDR3 plus reference TRBV7-2 and TRBJ2-5, the full variable domain is GAGVSQSPSNKVTEKGKDVELRCDPISGHTALYWYRQSLGQGLEFLIYFQGNSAPDKSGLPSDRFSAERTGGSVSTLTIQRTQQEDSAVYLCASRGTGGTQYFGPGTRLLVL.

The CDR3 DNA reads TGCAGTGCTAGGGGAAGTTCGAGCGGGACCTACAATGAGCAGTTCTTC. Its protein is CSARGSSSGTYNEQFF. The chain uses TRBV20-1 and TRBJ2-1; TRBD2 matches at 7 bases. The CDR3 is 16 residues long. The V segment lost 3 bases and the J segment 2 bases; nucleotides outside the gene matches: 10. CDR1 and CDR2 (germline): DFQATT, SNEGSKA (reference sequence).

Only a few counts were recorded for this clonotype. In DNA, the CDR3 is TGTGCCAGCAGCCAAGCTGGACTAGCGGGGGGGCTCGAGCAGTTCTTC. Amino acid sequence: CASSQAGLAGGLEQFF. The rearrangement links TRBV3-1 to TRBJ2-1; 15 nucleotides match TRBD2. The CDR3 runs to 16 residues. Per the germline V gene, CDR1 is LGHDT and CDR2 is YNNKEL (reference sequence). Trimming removed 1 base from V and 10 bases from J; junction bases left unmatched: 5.

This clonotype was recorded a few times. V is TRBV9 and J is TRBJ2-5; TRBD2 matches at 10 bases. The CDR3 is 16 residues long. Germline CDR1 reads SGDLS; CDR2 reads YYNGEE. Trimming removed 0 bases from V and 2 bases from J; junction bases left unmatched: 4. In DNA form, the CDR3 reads TGTGCCAGCAGCGTAGTGGCTAGCGGGAGACAAGAGACCCAGTACTTC. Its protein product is CASSVVASGRQETQYF.

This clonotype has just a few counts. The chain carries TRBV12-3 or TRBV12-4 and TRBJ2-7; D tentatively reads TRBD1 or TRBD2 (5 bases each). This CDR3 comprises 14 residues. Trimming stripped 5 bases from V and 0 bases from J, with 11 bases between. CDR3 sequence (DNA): TGTGCCAGCAGTGGGGACGGTGGCTCCTACGAGCAGTACTTC. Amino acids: CASSGDGGSYEQYF.

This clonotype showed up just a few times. The CDR3 bases are TGTGCCAGCAGGCCTCATCTGCGGGGGGAGACCCAGTACTTC. It yields the protein CASRPHLRGETQYF. The V and J genes are TRBV12-3 or TRBV12-4 and TRBJ2-5; TRBD2 aligns across 7 bases. The V and J ends lost 6 bases and 5 bases, in that order; junction bases with no gene match: 9. This CDR3 contains 14 residues.

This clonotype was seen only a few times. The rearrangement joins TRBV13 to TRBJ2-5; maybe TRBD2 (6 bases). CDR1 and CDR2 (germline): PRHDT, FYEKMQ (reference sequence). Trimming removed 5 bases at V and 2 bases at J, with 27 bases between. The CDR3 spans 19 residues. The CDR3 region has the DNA TGTGCCAGCAGCCCAGCGGGTGTCACCGGGACGGAGAATCAAGAGACCCAGTACTTC. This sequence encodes CASSPAGVTGTENQETQYF.

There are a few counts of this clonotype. CDR3 sequence reads: CATSDLHSSGSSGELFF. Here the CDR3 DNA reads TGTGCCACCAGTGATTTGCATTCTAGCGGGAGTTCCGGGGAGCTGTTTTTT. The chain has TRBV24-1 and TRBJ2-2; 10 bases align to TRBD2. The CDR3 contains 17 residues. CDR1 and CDR2 (germline): KGHDR, SFDVKD. Trimming removed 0 bases from V and 6 bases from J; junction bases left unmatched: 6.

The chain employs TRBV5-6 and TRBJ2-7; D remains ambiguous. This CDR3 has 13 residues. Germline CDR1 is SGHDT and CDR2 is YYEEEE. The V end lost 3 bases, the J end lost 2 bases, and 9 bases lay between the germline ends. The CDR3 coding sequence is TGTGCCAGCAGCTACCGTTCAGCCTACGAGCAGTACTTC. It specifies CASSYRSAYEQYF.

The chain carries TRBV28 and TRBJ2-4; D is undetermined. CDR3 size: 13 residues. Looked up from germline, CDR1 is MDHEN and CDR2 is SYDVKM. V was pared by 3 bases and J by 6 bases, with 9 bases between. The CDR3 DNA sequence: TGTGCCAGCAGTTTCCGTAGTGGAAACATTCAGTACTTC. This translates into CASSFRSGNIQYF. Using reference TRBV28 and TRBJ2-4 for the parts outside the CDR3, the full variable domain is DVKVTQSSRYLVKRTGEKVFLECVQDMDHENMFWYRQDPGLGLRLIYFSYDVKMKEKGDIPEGYSVSREKKERFSLILESASTNQTSMYLCASSFRSGNIQYFGAGTRLSVL.

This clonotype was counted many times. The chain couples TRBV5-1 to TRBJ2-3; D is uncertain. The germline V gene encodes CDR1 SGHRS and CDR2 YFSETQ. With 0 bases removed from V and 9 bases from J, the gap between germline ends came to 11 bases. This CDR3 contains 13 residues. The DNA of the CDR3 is TGCGCCAGCAGCTTGGTCCAAATCAAGACGCAGTATTTT. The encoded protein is CASSLVQIKTQYF.

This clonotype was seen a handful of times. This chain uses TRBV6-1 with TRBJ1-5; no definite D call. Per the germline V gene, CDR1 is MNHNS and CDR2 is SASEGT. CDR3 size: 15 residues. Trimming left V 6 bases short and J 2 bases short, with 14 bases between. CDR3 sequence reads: CASSPASGGNQPQHF. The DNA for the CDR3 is TGTGCCAGCAGCCCTGCCTCTGGGGGCAATCAGCCCCAGCATTTT.

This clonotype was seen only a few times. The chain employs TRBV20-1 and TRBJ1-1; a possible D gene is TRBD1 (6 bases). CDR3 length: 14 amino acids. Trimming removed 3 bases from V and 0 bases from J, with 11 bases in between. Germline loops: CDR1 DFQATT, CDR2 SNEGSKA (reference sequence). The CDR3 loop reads CSAREDRMNTEAFF. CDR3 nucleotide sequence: TGCAGTGCTAGGGAGGACAGAATGAACACTGAAGCTTTCTTT.

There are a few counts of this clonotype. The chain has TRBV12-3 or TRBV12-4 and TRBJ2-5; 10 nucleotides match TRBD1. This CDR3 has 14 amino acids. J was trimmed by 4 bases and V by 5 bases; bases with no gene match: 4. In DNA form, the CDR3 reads TGTGCCAGCAGTGTCGACAGGGGGCTAGAGACCCAGTACTTC. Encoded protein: CASSVDRGLETQYF.

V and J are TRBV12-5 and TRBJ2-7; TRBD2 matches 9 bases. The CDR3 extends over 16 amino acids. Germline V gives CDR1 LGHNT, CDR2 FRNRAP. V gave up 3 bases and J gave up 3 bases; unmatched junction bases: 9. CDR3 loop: CASGLSQPAGGYEQYF. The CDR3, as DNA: TGTGCTAGTGGTTTATCACAGCCAGCGGGAGGCTACGAGCAGTACTTC.